This paragraph reports one T cell receptor beta chain. The antigen is not known. This sample is part of a study of radiotherapy plus CTLA-4 blockade in lung cancer. Overall study context: Patients showed objective responses in 18% of cases, and disease control was achieved by 31%. Regarding the study as a whole: Among reported predictors of response, early blood T cell clone dynamics with interferon-beta performed best. After treatment with radiotherapy plus ipilimumab, TCR clones that came from the tumor expanded in blood.

The assay was immunoSEQ multiplex PCR, and TCRdb's table has in-frame clones only and misses some. The sample carries 55,000 to 75,000 clones, about 72% recorded once. Lung cancer patients with chemo-refractory metastatic non-small-cell disease were given focal radiation plus CTLA-4 blockade with ipilimumab. The trim removed 9 bases at V and 2 bases at J, leaving 8 bases unmatched. Germline CDR1 and CDR2: MDHEN and SYDVKM. This CDR3 is 14 amino acids long. The clonotype was recovered from a human donor with non-small cell lung cancer whose response to radiotherapy plus ipilimumab could not be evaluated. Some clones in this sample may be carry-over from other donors' samples. The sequencing used peripheral blood, collected from a patient treated with radiotherapy plus ipilimumab. The V and J genes are TRBV28 and TRBJ1-1; 8 bases line up with TRBD1. CDR3 DNA: TGTGCCAGTTTGTGGCAGGGGGCCAACACTGAAGCTTTCTTT. Translating it yields CASLWQGANTEAFF.